This TCR beta chain came from a study of cytomegalovirus exposure and HLA in healthy donors. The study's findings and limits: Available immune exposure information covered CMV serostatus only.

Concerning this clone: Its specificity is unknown.

In the PCR, 60 Vbeta and 13 Jbeta primers were used. Clones were read by immunoSEQ multiplex PCR, and TCRdb kept only the in-frame ones, dropping some. Here the sample spans about 180,000 clones, roughly 82% being singletons. The sequenced sample was PBMCs. The sequence derives from a girl aged 2 to 10 in good health and CMV-seropositive.

The DNA for the CDR3 is TGCGCCAGCAAAAGGACTAGCGGGGGCTACGAGCAGTACTTC. This codes for CASKRTSGGYEQYF. This rearrangement joins TRBV5-1 to TRBJ2-7; 13 positions agree with TRBD2. The CDR3 covers 14 residues. After removal of 6 bases from V and 3 bases from J, the junction contained 3 bases not matched to a gene. CDR1 SGHRS and CDR2 YFSETQ come from the germline V gene.